This TCR beta chain was captured in a study of cytomegalovirus exposure and HLA in healthy donors. With 60 Vbeta and 13 Jbeta primers, the PCR was carried out. Sequencing used immunoSEQ multiplex PCR; TCRdb keeps in-frame clones, though not all of them. This sample has 250,000 to 350,000 clones, with about nine tenths found just once. Those who donated were healthy bone marrow donors. This clone has only a few counts. The CDR3 length is 17 residues. From germline, CDR1 is KGHSH and CDR2 LQKENI. V lost 5 bases to trimming and J lost 0 bases; unmatched junction nucleotides: 9. This clonotype was sampled from a man in his forties or fifties in good health and CMV-seropositive. The sample was PBMCs. The chain joins TRBV18 to TRBJ1-5; 8 nucleotides line up with TRBD1. The CDR3 sequence is CASSVGLGQDSNQPQHF. The CDR3, as DNA: TGTGCCAGCTCAGTAGGACTGGGACAGGATAGCAATCAGCCCCAGCATTTT.